This TCR beta chain came from a study of CD8 T cells in Susac syndrome. As for the study in general: At the time their blood was drawn, patients with Susac syndrome were either therapy-naive, on corticosteroids (with some of them also receiving intravenous immunoglobulin), or on intravenous immunoglobulin alone.

The CDR3 consists of 13 residues. With V trimmed by 5 bases and J by 8 bases, 6 bases remained unmatched. Per the germline V gene, CDR1 is SGHTA and CDR2 is FQGNSA. Sequencing of TCR beta, carried out with a high-throughput approach, was applied to CD8+ and CD4+ T cells from the blood. Negative isolation yielded CD4+ and CD8+ T cells, and FACS enriched TEMRA cells. This clonotype occurred once. A quantity of about 0.5 to 1 ug RNA underwent reverse transcription using random hexamers. Coverage of TCR beta CDR3 amplification by immunoSEQ multiplex PCR extended to 54 Vbeta and 13 Jbeta. TCRdb ran MiXCR on the immunoSEQ multiplex PCR reads and lists one entry per CDR3 protein. The sample contains roughly 220,000 distinct CDR3 sequences, about 94% of which appear only once.

The chain has TRBV7-2 and TRBJ1-2, with 9 positions matching TRBD1. Sequencing was performed on CD4+ T cells from PBMCs. This TCR came from a human donor with Susac syndrome. CDR3 coding DNA: TGTGCCAGCAGCCCGACAGGGGGAACCGGCTACACCTTC. Its protein product is CASSPTGGTGYTF.